Listed below are T cell receptor beta chains from one sample, sequenced in a study of shared clonotypes between healthy human individuals. Assay: immunoSEQ multiplex PCR; the TCRdb copy retains only in-frame clones and omits some. The profile shows some 2,100,000 clones, under 97% of them singletons. Sequencing used naive CD4+ T cells sorted from blood. All receptors derive from a man aged 18 to 29 in good health. Both conserved end residues are part of each CDR3. D genes are given only for firm matches. Rows give clone size only sometimes, using once, few, many, or a class for an expanded clone.

>TRBD2|.|TRBV7-9|TRBJ2-2
CASSSPTSTVAGELFF
TGTGCCAGCAGCTCTCCGACTAGCACGGTAGCCGGGGAGCTGTTTTTT
>.|once|TRBV5-1|TRBJ2-2
CASSAKGANTGELFF
TGCGCCAGCAGTGCGAAAGGGGCGAACACCGGGGAGCTGTTTTTT
>.|.|TRBV19|TRBJ2-7
CASSLIKGTPRYEQYF
TGTGCCAGTAGTTTGATTAAGGGGACACCCCGCTACGAGCAGTACTTC
>.|.|TRBV7-2|TRBJ1-5
CASSQEGGSNQPQHF
TGTGCCAGCAGCCAAGAAGGTGGCAGCAATCAGCCCCAGCATTTT
>.|.|TRBV10-3|TRBJ1-2
CAISVETGQHTF
TGTGCCATCAGTGTGGAGACAGGCCAGCACACCTTC
>TRBD1|.|TRBV25-1|TRBJ2-1
CASSVSGTGGRNEQFF
TGTGCCAGCAGTGTATCCGGGACAGGGGGCCGCAATGAGCAGTTCTTC
>TRBD2|.|TRBV6-1|TRBJ2-1
CASTETSGHLGQQFF
TGTGCCAGCACCGAGACTAGCGGCCACCTGGGGCAGCAGTTCTTC
>.|.|TRBV7-9|TRBJ1-4
CASSGERGDPDEKLFF
TGTGCCAGCAGCGGGGAACGGGGCGACCCCGATGAAAAACTGTTTTTT
>TRBD1|.|TRBV6-5|TRBJ1-2
CASSYTTGDYGYTF
TGTGCCAGCAGTTACACGACAGGGGACTATGGCTACACCTTC
>TRBD1|.|TRBV11-2|TRBJ1-2
CASSLGGDSRKGYGYTF
TGTGCCAGCAGCTTAGGAGGGGACAGTAGAAAGGGCTATGGCTACACCTTC
>TRBD1|.|TRBV9|TRBJ2-7
CASSVRAGTGISEQYF
TGTGCCAGCAGCGTTAGGGCCGGGACAGGGATCTCCGAGCAGTACTTC
>.|.|TRBV7-9|TRBJ1-1
CASSPSEREAFF
TGTGCCAGCAGCCCCTCTGAAAGGGAAGCTTTCTTT
>TRBD2|.|TRBV5-1|TRBJ2-3
CASSLGSSGGIADTQYF
TGCGCCAGCAGCTTGGGGTCTAGCGGGGGAATAGCAGATACGCAGTATTTT
>.|.|TRBV5-1|TRBJ2-1
CASSSGNEQFF
TGCGCCAGCAGTTCCGGGAATGAGCAGTTCTTC
>TRBD2|.|TRBV7-7|TRBJ2-3
CASGPGLGPADTQYF
TGTGCTAGCGGGCCGGGACTAGGCCCCGCAGATACGCAGTATTTT
>.|.|TRBV5-1|TRBJ1-3
CASSLNGGSGNTIYF
TGCGCCAGCAGCTTGAACGGGGGCTCTGGAAACACCATATATTTT
>.|.|TRBV9|TRBJ2-5
CASSVDRAGKTQYF
TGTGCCAGCAGCGTAGACAGGGCGGGGAAGACCCAGTACTTC
>.|.|TRBV6-4|TRBJ2-3
CATLPRTGVPDTQYF
TGTGCCACCCTCCCAAGGACGGGGGTTCCAGATACGCAGTATTTT
>TRBD2|.|TRBV4-3|TRBJ2-1
CASSQATSALGGNEQFF
TGCGCCAGCAGCCAAGCGACTAGCGCCTTAGGGGGCAATGAGCAGTTCTTC
>TRBD1|.|TRBV9|TRBJ2-2
CASTPTPDRGGSGELFF
TGTGCCAGCACCCCCACGCCGGACAGGGGGGGCTCCGGGGAGCTGTTTTTT
>.|.|TRBV5-6|TRBJ2-7
CASSSLQGGSYEQYF
TGTGCCAGCAGCTCGCTTCAGGGGGGATCCTACGAGCAGTACTTC
>.|.|TRBV6-5|TRBJ1-5
CASTRPGSGQPQHF
TGTGCCAGCACTCGGCCAGGGTCCGGTCAGCCCCAGCATTTT
>TRBD2|.|TRBV6-1|TRBJ2-1
CASRVGLAGEQFF
TGTGCCAGCAGGGTGGGACTAGCGGGGGAGCAGTTCTTC
>.|.|TRBV5-1|TRBJ1-2
CASSLAISVQGGYTF
TGCGCCAGCAGCTTGGCCATTTCCGTCCAGGGTGGCTACACCTTC
>.|.|TRBV6-6|TRBJ1-5
CASSSTGQGNQPQHF
TGTGCCAGCAGTTCCACCGGCCAGGGTAATCAGCCCCAGCATTTT
>TRBD1|.|TRBV2|TRBJ1-5
CASRGGQGSGQPQHF
TGTGCCAGCAGGGGGGGACAGGGGTCGGGTCAGCCCCAGCATTTT
>.|.|TRBV13|TRBJ2-1
CATCQAGTYNEQFF
TGTGCCACCTGCCAAGCGGGCACCTACAATGAGCAGTTCTTC
>.|.|TRBV6-5|TRBJ2-2
CASSSLMRGNTGELFF
TGTGCCAGCAGTTCTCTTATGCGGGGTAACACCGGGGAGCTGTTTTTT
>.|.|TRBV2|TRBJ1-2
CASRVGQYGHTF
TGTGCCAGCAGGGTGGGCCAGTATGGCCACACCTTC
>.|once|TRBV29-1|TRBJ1-1
CSVEVQGWPDTEAFF
TGCAGCGTTGAGGTCCAGGGCTGGCCGGACACTGAAGCTTTCTTT
>TRBD1|.|TRBV6-1|TRBJ2-1
CASPDRGHDEQFF
TGTGCCAGCCCTGACAGGGGGCACGATGAGCAGTTCTTC
>.|once|TRBV30|TRBJ1-2
CAWNQKGDGGYGYTF
TGTGCCTGGAACCAAAAGGGGGATGGGGGGTATGGCTACACCTTC
>TRBD2|.|TRBV2|TRBJ2-5
CASSEASGGFQETQYF
TGTGCCAGCAGTGAGGCTAGCGGGGGTTTCCAAGAGACCCAGTACTTC
>.|.|TRBV28|TRBJ1-6
CASSPADSRTNSPLHF
TGTGCCAGCAGCCCGGCGGACAGCCGAACTAATTCACCCCTCCACTTT
>.|.|TRBV19|TRBJ2-3
CASSPTTGATTDTQYF
TGTGCCAGTAGTCCCACTACAGGAGCGACCACAGATACGCAGTATTTT
>.|.|TRBV6-6|TRBJ1-5
CASRGRNQPQHF
TGTGCCAGCAGAGGACGCAATCAGCCCCAGCATTTT
>TRBD1|few|TRBV12-5|TRBJ1-1
CASGFIGQVNTEAFF
TGTGCTAGTGGTTTCATCGGACAGGTGAACACTGAAGCTTTCTTT
>TRBD1|.|TRBV10-3|TRBJ1-4
CAIGQVENEKLFF
TGTGCCATCGGACAGGTCGAAAATGAAAAACTGTTTTTT
>.|.|TRBV5-1|TRBJ1-1
CASSERSGAAEAFF
TGCGCCAGCAGCGAGAGGTCAGGGGCGGCTGAAGCTTTCTTT
>.|.|TRBV11-2|TRBJ2-3
CASSFGTDTQYF
TGTGCCAGCAGCTTCGGAACAGATACGCAGTATTTT
>TRBD1|.|TRBV25-1|TRBJ1-1
CASSEWDRGGEAFF
TGTGCCAGCAGTGAATGGGACAGGGGAGGTGAAGCTTTCTTT
>.|.|TRBV7-2|TRBJ2-1
CASSFGRSTYNEQFF
TGTGCCAGCAGCTTCGGCAGGTCAACGTACAATGAGCAGTTCTTC
>.|.|TRBV2|TRBJ2-1
CASTGSSSYNEQFF
TGTGCCAGCACGGGCAGTAGCTCCTACAATGAGCAGTTCTTC
>TRBD1|.|TRBV27|TRBJ1-2
CASSPWTGGGGYTF
TGTGCCAGCAGTCCATGGACAGGGGGCGGTGGCTACACCTTC
>TRBD1|.|TRBV6-5|TRBJ2-7
CASSYGDRVNEQYF
TGTGCCAGCAGTTACGGGGACAGGGTAAACGAGCAGTACTTC
>TRBD1|.|TRBV6-5|TRBJ1-5
CASSRGQGGNQPQHF
TGTGCCAGCAGCCGTGGACAGGGCGGCAATCAGCCCCAGCATTTT
>TRBD1|.|TRBV5-1|TRBJ1-2
CASSTEGGQETFGYTF
TGCGCCAGCAGCACCGAGGGGGGACAGGAGACGTTTGGCTACACCTTC
>.|.|TRBV5-4|TRBJ1-4
CASSPGQSYNEKLFF
TGTGCCAGCAGCCCTGGACAGAGTTATAATGAAAAACTGTTTTTT
>TRBD1|.|TRBV6-6|TRBJ1-4
CASSWDRSTTNEKLFF
TGTGCCAGCAGTTGGGACAGGTCAACAACTAATGAAAAACTGTTTTTT
>TRBD1|.|TRBV7-2|TRBJ1-4
CASSRPDRAGDEKLFF
TGTGCCAGCAGCAGACCTGACAGGGCCGGGGATGAAAAACTGTTTTTT
>TRBD1|.|TRBV5-6|TRBJ1-5
CASSLGGGAGQPQHF
TGTGCCAGCAGCTTGGGAGGGGGCGCTGGTCAGCCCCAGCATTTT
>.|.|TRBV7-9|TRBJ1-2
CASSFDEPF
TGTGCCAGCAGCTTCGACGAGCCCTTC
>.|.|TRBV30|TRBJ1-6
CAWKGGGISPLHF
TGTGCCTGGAAGGGAGGGGGGATTTCACCCCTCCACTTT
>TRBD1|.|TRBV5-1|TRBJ2-7
CASSRAPGQATYEQYF
TGCGCCAGCAGCCGAGCTCCGGGACAGGCGACCTACGAGCAGTACTTC
>TRBD2|.|TRBV7-2|TRBJ2-1
CASSFARESYNEQFF
TGTGCCAGCAGCTTCGCGCGGGAGTCCTACAATGAGCAGTTCTTC
>.|.|TRBV7-8|TRBJ2-7
CASSFESGEQYF
TGTGCCAGCAGCTTCGAGTCGGGAGAGCAGTACTTC
>.|.|TRBV7-9|TRBJ2-3
CASSFGGASTDTQYF
TGTGCCAGCAGCTTCGGAGGGGCTAGCACAGATACGCAGTATTTT
>TRBD2|once|TRBV6-1|TRBJ2-1
CASSELADSSYNEQFF
TGTGCCAGCAGCGAACTAGCGGACAGCTCCTACAATGAGCAGTTCTTC
>TRBD1|.|TRBV28|TRBJ1-1
CASSGGTGHTEAFF
TGTGCCAGCAGTGGGGGGACAGGGCACACTGAAGCTTTCTTT
>.|.|TRBV11-2|TRBJ2-3
CASSLDRLATDTQYF
TGTGCCAGCAGCTTAGATCGGCTAGCAACAGATACGCAGTATTTT